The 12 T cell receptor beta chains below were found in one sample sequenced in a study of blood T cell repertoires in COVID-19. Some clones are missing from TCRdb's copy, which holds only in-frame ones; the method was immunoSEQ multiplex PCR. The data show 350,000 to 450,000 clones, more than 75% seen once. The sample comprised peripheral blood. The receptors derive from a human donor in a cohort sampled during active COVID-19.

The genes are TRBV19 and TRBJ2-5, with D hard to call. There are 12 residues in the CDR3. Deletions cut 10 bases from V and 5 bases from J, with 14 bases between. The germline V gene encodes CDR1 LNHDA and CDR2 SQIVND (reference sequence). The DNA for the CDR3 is TGTGCCACTCAAGGCGGCTCGGAGACCCAGTACTTC. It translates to CATQGGSETQYF. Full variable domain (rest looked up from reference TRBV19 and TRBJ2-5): DGGITQSPKYLFRKEGQNVTLSCEQNLNHDAMYWYRQDPGQGLRLIYYSQIVNDFQKGDIAEGYSVSREKKESFPLTVTSAQKNPTAFYLCATQGGSETQYFGPGTRLLVL.

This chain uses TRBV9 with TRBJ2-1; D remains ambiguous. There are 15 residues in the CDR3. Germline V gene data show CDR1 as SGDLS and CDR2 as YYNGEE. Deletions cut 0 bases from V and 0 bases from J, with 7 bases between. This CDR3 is CASSVELSSYNEQFF. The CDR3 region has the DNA TGTGCCAGCAGCGTAGAGCTAAGCTCCTACAATGAGCAGTTCTTC.

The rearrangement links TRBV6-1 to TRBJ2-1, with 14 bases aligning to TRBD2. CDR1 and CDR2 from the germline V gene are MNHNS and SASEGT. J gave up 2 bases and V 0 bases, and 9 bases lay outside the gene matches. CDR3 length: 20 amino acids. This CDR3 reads CASSEAGLAGEGVPYNEQFF. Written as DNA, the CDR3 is TGTGCCAGCAGTGAAGCGGGACTAGCGGGAGAGGGGGTTCCCTACAATGAGCAGTTCTTC.

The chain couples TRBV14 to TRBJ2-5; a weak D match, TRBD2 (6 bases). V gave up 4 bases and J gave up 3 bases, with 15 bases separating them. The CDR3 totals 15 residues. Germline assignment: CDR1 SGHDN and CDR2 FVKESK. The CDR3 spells CASSPLEGTEETQYF. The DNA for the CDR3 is TGTGCCAGCAGCCCCCTGGAGGGGACGGAAGAGACCCAGTACTTC.

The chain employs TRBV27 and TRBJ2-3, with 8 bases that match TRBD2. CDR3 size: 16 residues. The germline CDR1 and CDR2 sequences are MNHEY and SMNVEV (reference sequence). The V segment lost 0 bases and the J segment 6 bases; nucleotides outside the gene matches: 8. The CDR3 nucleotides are TGTGCCAGCAGTTTATCGAGCGGGAGCCGTGCGGATACGCAGTATTTT. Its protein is CASSLSSGSRADTQYF.

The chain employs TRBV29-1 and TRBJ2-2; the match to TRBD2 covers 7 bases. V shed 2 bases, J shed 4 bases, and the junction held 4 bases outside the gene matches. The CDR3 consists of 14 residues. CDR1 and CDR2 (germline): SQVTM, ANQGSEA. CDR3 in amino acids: CSVELADLTGELFF. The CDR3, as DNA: TGCAGCGTTGAACTAGCGGACCTCACCGGGGAGCTGTTTTTT.

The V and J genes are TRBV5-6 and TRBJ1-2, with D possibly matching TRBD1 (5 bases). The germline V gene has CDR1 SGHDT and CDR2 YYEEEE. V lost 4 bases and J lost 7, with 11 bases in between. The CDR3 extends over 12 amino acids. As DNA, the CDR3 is TGTGCCAGCAGCCAGGGACTCTTTGGCTACACCTTC. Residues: CASSQGLFGYTF.

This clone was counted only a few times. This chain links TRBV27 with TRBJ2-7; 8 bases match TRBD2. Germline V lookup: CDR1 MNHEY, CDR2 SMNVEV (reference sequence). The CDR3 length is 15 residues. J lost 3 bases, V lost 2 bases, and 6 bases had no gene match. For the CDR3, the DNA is TGTGCCAGCAGTTTAGGACTAGCTCTAATCTACGAGCAGTACTTC. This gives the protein CASSLGLALIYEQYF.

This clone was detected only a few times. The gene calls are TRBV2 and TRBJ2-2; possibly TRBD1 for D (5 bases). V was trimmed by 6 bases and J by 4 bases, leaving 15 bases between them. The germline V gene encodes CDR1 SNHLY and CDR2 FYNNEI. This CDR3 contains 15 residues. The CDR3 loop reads CASRDSPIGTGELFF. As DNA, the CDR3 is TGTGCCAGCAGAGACAGTCCCATAGGCACCGGGGAGCTGTTTTTT.

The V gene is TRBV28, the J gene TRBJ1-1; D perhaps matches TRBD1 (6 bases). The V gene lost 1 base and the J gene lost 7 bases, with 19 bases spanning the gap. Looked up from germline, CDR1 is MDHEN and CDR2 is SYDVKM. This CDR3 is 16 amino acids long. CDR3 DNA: TGTGCCAGCAGTTTATTTTTGGTGGGGGCTTGGGGTGAAGCTTTCTTT. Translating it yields CASSLFLVGAWGEAFF.

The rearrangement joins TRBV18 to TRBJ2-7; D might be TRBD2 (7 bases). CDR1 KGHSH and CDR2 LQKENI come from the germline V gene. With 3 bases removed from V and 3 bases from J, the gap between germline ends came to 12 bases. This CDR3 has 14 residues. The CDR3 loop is CASSPGGADYEQYF. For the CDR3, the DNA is TGTGCCAGCTCACCGGGGGGGGCGGACTACGAGCAGTACTTC. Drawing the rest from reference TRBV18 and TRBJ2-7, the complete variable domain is NAGVMQNPRHLVRRRGQEARLRCSPMKGHSHVYWYRQLPEEGLKFMVYLQKENIIDESGMPKERFSAEFPKEGPSILRIQQVVRGDSAAYFCASSPGGADYEQYFGPGTRLTVT.

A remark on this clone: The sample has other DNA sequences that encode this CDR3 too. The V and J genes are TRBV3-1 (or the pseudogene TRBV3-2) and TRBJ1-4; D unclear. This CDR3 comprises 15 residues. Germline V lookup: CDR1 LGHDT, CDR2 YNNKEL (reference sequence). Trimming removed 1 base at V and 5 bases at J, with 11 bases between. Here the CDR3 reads CASSQGRGSNEKLFF. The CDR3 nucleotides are TGTGCCAGCAGCCAAGGGCGGGGATCGAATGAAAAACTGTTTTTT.